Described below is a single T cell receptor (beta chain) sequence and its context. The sample belongs to a study of CD8 T cells in Susac syndrome. After extraction with the RNeasy kit, roughly 0.5 to 1 ug of the RNA was reverse transcribed using random hexamers. TCRdb reprocessed the immunoSEQ multiplex PCR reads via MiXCR and lists one record per CDR3 protein. The sample includes about 430,000 distinct CDR3 sequences, approximately 85% seen only once; the top ten take about 0.12%. CDR1 is SGHDT and CDR2 is YYEEEE in the germline V gene. There are 16 residues in the CDR3. Deletions cut 0 bases from V and 2 bases from J, with 15 bases between. From blood CD8+ and CD4+ T cells, TCR beta sequences were generated. Bulk CD8+ and CD4+ cells came from magnetic negative isolation; CD8+ TEMRA by FACS.

What was sequenced was CD8+ T cells from PBMCs. This clonotype was obtained from a human donor with multiple sclerosis. The rearrangement links TRBV5-6 to TRBJ2-7, with D unclear. The CDR3 DNA follows: TGTGCCAGCAGCTTGGAACGAGGCAGAAGTGCCTACGAGCAGTACTTC. Its protein is CASSLERGRSAYEQYF.